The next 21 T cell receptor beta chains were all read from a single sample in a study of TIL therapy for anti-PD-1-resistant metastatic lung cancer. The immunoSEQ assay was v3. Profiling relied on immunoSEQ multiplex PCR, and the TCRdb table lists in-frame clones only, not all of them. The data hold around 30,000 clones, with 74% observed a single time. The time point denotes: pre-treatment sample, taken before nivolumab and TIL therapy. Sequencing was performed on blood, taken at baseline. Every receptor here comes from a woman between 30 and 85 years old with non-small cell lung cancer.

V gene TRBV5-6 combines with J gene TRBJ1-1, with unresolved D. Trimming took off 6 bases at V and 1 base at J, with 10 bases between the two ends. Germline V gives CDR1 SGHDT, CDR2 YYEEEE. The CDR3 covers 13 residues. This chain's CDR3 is CASTPDGNTEAFF. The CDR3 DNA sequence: TGTGCCAGCACCCCCGACGGGAACACTGAAGCTTTCTTT.

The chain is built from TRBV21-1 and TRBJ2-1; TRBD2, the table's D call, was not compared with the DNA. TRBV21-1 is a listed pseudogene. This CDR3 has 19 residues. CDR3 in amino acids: CASSKPSTGLAGLYNEQFF. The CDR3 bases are TGTGCCAGCAGCAAGCCATCGACGGGTCTAGCAGGCCTCTACAATGAGCAGTTCTTC.

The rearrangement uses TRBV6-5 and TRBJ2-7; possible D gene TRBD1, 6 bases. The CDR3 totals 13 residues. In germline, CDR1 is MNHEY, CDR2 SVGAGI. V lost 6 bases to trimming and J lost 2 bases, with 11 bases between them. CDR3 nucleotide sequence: TGTGCCAGCAGGGACAGTAACCCCTACGAGCAGTACTTC. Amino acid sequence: CASRDSNPYEQYF.

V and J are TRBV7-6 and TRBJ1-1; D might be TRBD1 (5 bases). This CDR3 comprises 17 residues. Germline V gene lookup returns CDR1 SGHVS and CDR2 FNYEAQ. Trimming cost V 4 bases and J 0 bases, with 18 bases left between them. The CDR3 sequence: CASSSFGGNEMNTEAFF. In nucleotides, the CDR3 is TGTGCCAGCAGCTCCTTCGGGGGTAATGAGATGAACACTGAAGCTTTCTTT.

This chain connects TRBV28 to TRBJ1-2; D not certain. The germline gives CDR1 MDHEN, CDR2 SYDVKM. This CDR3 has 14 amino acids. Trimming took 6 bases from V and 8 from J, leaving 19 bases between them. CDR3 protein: CASSPGDENGGYTF. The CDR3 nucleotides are TGTGCCAGCAGCCCGGGAGATGAGAATGGCGGCTACACCTTC.

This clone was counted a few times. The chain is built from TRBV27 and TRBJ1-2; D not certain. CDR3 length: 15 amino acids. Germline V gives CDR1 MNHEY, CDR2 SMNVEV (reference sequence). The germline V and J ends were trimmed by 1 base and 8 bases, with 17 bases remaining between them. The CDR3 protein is CASSLWGQSPSGYTF. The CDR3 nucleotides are TGTGCCAGCAGTTTATGGGGTCAGAGTCCCTCCGGCTACACCTTC.

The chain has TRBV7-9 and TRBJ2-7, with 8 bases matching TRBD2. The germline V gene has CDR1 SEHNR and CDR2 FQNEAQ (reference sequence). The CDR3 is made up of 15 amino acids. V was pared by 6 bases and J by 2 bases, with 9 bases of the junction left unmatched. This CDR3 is CASSLSGSAPYEQYF. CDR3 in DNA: TGTGCCAGCAGTCTGAGCGGGAGCGCGCCCTACGAGCAGTACTTC.

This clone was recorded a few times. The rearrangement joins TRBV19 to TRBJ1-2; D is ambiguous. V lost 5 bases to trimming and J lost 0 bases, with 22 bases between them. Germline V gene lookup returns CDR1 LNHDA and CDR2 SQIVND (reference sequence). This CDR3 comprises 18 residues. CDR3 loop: CASSSGLGSMYPNYGYTF. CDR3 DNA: TGTGCCAGTAGTTCCGGCTTAGGGTCGATGTATCCTAACTATGGCTACACCTTC.

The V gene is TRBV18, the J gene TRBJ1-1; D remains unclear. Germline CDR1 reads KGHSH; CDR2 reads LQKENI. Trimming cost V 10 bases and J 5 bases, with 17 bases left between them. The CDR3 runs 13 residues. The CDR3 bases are TGTGCCACCCTCAGGACCCCAGATACTGAAGCTTTCTTT. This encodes CATLRTPDTEAFF.

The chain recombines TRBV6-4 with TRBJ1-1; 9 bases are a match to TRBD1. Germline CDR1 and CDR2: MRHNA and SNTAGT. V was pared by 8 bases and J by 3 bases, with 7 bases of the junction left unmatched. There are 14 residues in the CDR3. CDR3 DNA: TGTGCCAGCCTGAGGGACAGGGAGGACACTGAAGCTTTCTTT. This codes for CASLRDREDTEAFF.

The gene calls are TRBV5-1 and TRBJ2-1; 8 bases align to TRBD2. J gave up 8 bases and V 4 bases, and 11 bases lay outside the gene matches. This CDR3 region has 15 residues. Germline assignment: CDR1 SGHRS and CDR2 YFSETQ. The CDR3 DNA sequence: TGCGCCAGCAGCGCAGAGTTAGCGGGAAACTATGAGCAGTTCTTC. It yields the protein CASSAELAGNYEQFF. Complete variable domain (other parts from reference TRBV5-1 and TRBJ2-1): KAGVTQTPRYLIKTRGQQVTLSCSPISGHRSVSWYQQTPGQGLQFLFEYFSETQRNKGNFPGRFSGRQFSNSRSEMNVSTLELGDSALYLCASSAELAGNYEQFFGPGTRLTVL.

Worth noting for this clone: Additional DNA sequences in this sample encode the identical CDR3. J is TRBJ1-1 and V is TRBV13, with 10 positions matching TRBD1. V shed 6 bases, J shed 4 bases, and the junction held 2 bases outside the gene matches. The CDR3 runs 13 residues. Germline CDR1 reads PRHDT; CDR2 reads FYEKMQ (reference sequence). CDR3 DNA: TGTGCCAGCAGAAGGACAGGGGGCACTGAAGCTTTCTTT. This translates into CASRRTGGTEAFF.

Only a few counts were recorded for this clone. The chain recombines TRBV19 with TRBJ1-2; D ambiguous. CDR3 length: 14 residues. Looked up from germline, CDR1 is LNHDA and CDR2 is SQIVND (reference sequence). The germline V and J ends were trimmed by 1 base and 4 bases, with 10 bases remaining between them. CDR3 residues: CASSIVRSSYGYTF. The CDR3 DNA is TGTGCCAGTAGTATAGTTCGCAGCAGCTATGGCTACACCTTC.

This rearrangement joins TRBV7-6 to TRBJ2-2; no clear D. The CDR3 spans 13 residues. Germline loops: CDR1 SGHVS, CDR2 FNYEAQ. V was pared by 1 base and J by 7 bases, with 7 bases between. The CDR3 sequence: CASSLGGGGELFF. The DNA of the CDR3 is TGTGCCAGCAGCTTAGGCGGCGGCGGGGAGCTGTTTTTT.

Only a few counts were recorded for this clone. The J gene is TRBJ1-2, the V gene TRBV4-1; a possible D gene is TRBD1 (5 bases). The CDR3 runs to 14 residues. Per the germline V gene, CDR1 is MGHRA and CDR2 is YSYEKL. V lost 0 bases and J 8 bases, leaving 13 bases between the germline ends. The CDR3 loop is CASSQESRGRGYTF. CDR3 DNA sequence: TGCGCCAGCAGCCAAGAGTCAAGGGGACGAGGCTACACCTTC.

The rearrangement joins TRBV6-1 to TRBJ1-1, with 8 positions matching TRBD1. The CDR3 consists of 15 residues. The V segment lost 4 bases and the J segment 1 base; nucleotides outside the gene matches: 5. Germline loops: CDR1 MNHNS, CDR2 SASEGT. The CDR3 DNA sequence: TGTGCCAGCAGTGTGAACAGGGGGGCGAACACTGAAGCTTTCTTT. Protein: CASSVNRGANTEAFF.

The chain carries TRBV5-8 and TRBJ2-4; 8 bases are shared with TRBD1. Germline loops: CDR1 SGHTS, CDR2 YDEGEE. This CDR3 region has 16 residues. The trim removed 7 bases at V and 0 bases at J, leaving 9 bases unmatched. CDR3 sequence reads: CASGTGATLAKNIQYF. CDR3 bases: TGTGCCAGCGGGACAGGAGCTACACTAGCCAAAAACATTCAGTACTTC. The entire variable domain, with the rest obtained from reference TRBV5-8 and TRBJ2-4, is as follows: EAGVTQSPTHLIKTRGQQATLRCSPISGHTSVYWYQQALGLGLQFLLWYDEGEERNRGNFPPRFSGRQFPNYSSELNVNALELEDSALYLCASGTGATLAKNIQYFGAGTRLSVL.

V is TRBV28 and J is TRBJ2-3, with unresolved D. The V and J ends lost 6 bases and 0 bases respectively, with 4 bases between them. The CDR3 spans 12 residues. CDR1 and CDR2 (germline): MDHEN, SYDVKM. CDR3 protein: CASRGSTDTQYF. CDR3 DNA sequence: TGTGCCAGCAGGGGGAGCACAGATACGCAGTATTTT. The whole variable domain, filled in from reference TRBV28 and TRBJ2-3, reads DVKVTQSSRYLVKRTGEKVFLECVQDMDHENMFWYRQDPGLGLRLIYFSYDVKMKEKGDIPEGYSVSREKKERFSLILESASTNQTSMYLCASRGSTDTQYFGPGTRLTVL.

Here the CDR3 DNA reads TGCAGTGCACGGTACAATGAGCAGTTCTTC. Protein: CSARYNEQFF. The J gene is TRBJ2-1, the V gene TRBV20-1, with D hard to call. The CDR3 totals 10 residues. V shed 6 bases and J shed 4 bases, with 4 bases lying between them. The germline CDR1 and CDR2 sequences are DFQATT and SNEGSKA (reference sequence).

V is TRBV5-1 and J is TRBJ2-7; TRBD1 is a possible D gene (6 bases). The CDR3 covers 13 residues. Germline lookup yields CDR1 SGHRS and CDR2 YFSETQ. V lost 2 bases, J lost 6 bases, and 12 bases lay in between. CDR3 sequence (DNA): TGCGCCAGCAGCTTAGGACAGTTATCCGAGCAGTACTTC. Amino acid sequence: CASSLGQLSEQYF.

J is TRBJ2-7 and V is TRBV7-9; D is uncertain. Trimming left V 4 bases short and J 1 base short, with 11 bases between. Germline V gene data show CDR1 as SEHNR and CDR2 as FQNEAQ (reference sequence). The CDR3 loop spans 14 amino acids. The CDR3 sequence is CASSWDAASYEQYF. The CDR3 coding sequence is TGTGCCAGCAGCTGGGATGCGGCTTCCTACGAGCAGTACTTC.